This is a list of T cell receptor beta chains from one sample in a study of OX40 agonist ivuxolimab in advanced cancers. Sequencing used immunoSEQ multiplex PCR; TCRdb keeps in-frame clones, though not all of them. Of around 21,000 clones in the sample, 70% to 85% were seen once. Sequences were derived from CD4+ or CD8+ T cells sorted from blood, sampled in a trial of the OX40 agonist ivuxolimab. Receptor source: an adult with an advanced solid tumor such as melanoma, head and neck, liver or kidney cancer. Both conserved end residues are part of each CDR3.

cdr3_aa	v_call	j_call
CASSFGGGYNEQFF	TRBV5-1	TRBJ2-1
CASSLASRNEQYF	TRBV28	TRBJ2-7
CASSVRGPPGLAGGPWEQFF	TRBV13	TRBJ2-1
CASSPVPGQGSEQYF	TRBV28	TRBJ2-7
CASRLDGAGANVLTF	TRBV7-9	TRBJ2-6
CSAPSYNEQFF	TRBV20-1	TRBJ2-1
CASSEGVNSYNEQFF	TRBV2	TRBJ2-1
CASSPTPQGAHNEKLFF	TRBV11-2	TRBJ1-4
CASNDRDTGELFF	TRBV19	TRBJ2-2
CASSNLRTRPPYEQYF	TRBV27	TRBJ2-7
CASRTSGALLEAFF	TRBV27	TRBJ1-1
CASSLGGSLYEQYF	TRBV5-1	TRBJ2-7
CASRLAFNQPQHF	TRBV6-5	TRBJ1-5
CASSQGQLSPIQETQYF	TRBV4-1	TRBJ2-5
CASSWARANEQFF	TRBV28	TRBJ2-1
CASSPEWGQGNSPLHF	TRBV28	TRBJ1-6
CASSQGHGNTEAFF	TRBV4-1	TRBJ1-1
CASSELGSAYEQYF	TRBV6-1	TRBJ2-7
CASSAGGILVSYNEQFF	TRBV5-4	TRBJ2-1
CASILEGENEQFF	TRBV2	TRBJ2-1
CASSLVAGWETQYF	TRBV7-9	TRBJ2-5
CASTPLATTNTEAFF	TRBV19	TRBJ1-1
CASSPSGALGNEQFF	TRBV10-2	TRBJ2-1
CASSLGGGYNEQFF	TRBV5-1	TRBJ2-1
CASSLGFEQFF	TRBV7-9	TRBJ2-1
CASLSVTGELFF	TRBV2	TRBJ2-2
CAKTGRGGPPGSYEQYF	TRBV25-1	TRBJ2-7
CAGKGTLQEQYF	TRBV2	TRBJ2-7
CASSSWTVTTNEKLFF	TRBV28	TRBJ1-4
CASGLVAGLSEQYF	TRBV12-5	TRBJ2-7
CASSLVSGGQFF	TRBV11-2	TRBJ2-1
CASTWGVNYGYTF	TRBV11-2	TRBJ1-2
CASMSISYNEQFF	TRBV7-9	TRBJ2-1
CASSAGNEQFF	TRBV9	TRBJ2-1
CASCKAGGTYEQYF	TRBV28	TRBJ2-7
CAISESRTERDEQYF	TRBV6-1	TRBJ2-7
CASSIRDYITGELFF	TRBV4-2	TRBJ2-2
CASSLSGRPRIKKLFF	TRBV28	TRBJ1-4
CASGSSVIQETQYF	TRBV2	TRBJ2-5
CASSTGQSSYEQYF	TRBV6-5	TRBJ2-7
CASSLEVSGSLETQYF	TRBV7-9	TRBJ2-5
CASRWTVGETQYF	TRBV28	TRBJ2-5
CASSEVGTPSNQPQHF	TRBV6-1	TRBJ1-5
CSVRGMGQGGYEQYF	TRBV29-1	TRBJ2-7
CASSLVMKNTGQFF	TRBV11-2	TRBJ2-1
CASSQERATTYEQYF	TRBV4-1	TRBJ2-7
CASSSPASQSLQETQYF	TRBV19	TRBJ2-5
CASSQGTGPYEQYF	TRBV5-1	TRBJ2-7
CASSLSVGDQFF	TRBV28	TRBJ2-1
CASATTRLETQYF	TRBV28	TRBJ2-5
CASSLYLAGTEQFF	TRBV7-9	TRBJ2-1
CASSTGSGEQFF	TRBV7-9	TRBJ2-1
CASSEIRPPNTEAFF	TRBV2	TRBJ1-1
CASSKADTSGRNTGELFF	TRBV21-1	TRBJ2-2